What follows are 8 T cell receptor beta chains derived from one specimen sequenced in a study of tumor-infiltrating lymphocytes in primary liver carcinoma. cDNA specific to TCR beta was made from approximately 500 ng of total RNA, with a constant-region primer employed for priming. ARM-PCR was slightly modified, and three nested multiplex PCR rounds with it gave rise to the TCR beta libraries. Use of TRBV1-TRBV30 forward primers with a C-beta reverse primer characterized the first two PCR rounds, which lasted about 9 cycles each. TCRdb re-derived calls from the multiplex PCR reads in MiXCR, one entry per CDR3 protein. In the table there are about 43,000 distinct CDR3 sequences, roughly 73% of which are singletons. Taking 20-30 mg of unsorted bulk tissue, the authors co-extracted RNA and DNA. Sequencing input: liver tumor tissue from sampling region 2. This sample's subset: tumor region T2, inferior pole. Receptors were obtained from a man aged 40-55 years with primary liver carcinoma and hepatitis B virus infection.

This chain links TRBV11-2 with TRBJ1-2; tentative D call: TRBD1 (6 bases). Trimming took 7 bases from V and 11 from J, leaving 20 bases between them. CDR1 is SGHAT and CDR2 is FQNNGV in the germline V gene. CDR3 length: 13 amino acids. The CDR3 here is CASNPNPGEGYTF. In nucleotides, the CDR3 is TGTGCCAGCAACCCTAACCCAGGGGAAGGTTACACCTTC.

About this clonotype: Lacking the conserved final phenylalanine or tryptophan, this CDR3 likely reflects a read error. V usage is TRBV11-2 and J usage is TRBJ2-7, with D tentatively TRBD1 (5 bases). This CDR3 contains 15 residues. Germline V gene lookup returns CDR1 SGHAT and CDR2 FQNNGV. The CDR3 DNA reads TGTGCCAGCAGCTTAACGGCAGGGTTTTCCTATGAGCAGTACTTA. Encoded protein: CASSLTAGFSYEQYL.

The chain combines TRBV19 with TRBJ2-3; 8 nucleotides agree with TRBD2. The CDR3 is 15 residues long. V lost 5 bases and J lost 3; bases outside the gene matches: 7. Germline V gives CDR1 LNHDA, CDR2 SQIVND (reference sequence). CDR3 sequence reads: CASSASGRLTDTQYF. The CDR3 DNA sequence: TGTGCCAGTAGTGCGAGCGGGAGATTAACAGATACGCAGTATTTT.

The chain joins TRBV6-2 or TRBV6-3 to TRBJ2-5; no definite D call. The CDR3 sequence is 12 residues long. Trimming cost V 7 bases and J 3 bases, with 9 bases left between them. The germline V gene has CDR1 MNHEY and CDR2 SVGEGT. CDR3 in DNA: TGTGCCAGCATTTATTCGGAAGAGACCCAGTACTTC. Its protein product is CASIYSEETQYF.

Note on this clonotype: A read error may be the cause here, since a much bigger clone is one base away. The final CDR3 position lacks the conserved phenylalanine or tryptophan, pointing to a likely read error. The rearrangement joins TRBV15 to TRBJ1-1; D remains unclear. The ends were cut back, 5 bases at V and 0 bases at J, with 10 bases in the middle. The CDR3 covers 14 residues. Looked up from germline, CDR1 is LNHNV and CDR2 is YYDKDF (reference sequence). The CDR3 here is CATSEPGLNTEAFL. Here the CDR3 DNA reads TGTGCCACCAGCGAACCGGGTCTGAACACTGAAGCTTTCCTT.

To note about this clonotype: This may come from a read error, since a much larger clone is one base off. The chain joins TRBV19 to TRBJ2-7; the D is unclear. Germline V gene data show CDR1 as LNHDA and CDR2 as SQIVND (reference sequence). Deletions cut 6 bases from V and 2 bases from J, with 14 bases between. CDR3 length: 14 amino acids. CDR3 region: CASRKGSGPYEQYF. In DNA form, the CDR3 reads TGTGCCAGTAGGAAAGGGTCGGGCCCCTACGAGCAGTACTTC.

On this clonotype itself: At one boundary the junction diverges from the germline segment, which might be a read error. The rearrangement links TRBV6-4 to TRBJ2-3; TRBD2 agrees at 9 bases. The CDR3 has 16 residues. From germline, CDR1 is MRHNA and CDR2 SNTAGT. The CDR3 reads CASSDSISGSTGTQYF. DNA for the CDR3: TGTGCCAGCAGTGACTCGATTAGCGGGAGCACAGGTACGCAGTATTTT.

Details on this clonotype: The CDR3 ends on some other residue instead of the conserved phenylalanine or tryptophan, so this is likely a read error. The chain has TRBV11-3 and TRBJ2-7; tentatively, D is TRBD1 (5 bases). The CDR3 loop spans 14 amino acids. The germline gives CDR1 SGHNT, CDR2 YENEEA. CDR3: CVSSPGEGDYEQYL. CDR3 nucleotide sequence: TGTGTCAGCAGCCCCGGAGAAGGGGACTACGAGCAGTACCTC.